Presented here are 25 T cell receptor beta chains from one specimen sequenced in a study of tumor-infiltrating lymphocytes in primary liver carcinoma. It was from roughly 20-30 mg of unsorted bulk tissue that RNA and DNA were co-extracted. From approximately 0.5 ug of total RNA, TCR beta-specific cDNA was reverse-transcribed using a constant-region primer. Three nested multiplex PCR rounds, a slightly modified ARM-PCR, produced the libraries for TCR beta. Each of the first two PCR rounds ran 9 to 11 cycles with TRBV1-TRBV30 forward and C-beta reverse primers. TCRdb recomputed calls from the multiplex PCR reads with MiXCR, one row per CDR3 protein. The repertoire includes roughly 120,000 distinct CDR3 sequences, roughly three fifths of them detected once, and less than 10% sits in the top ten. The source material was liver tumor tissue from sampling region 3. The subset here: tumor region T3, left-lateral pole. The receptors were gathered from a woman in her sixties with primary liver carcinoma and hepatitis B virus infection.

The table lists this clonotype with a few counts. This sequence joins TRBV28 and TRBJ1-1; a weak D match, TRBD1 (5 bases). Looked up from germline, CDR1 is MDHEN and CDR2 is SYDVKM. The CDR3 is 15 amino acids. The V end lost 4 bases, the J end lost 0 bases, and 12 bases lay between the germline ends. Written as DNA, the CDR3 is TGTGCCAGCAGTTCCACAGGAGTCATGAACACTGAAGCTTTCTTT. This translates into CASSSTGVMNTEAFF.

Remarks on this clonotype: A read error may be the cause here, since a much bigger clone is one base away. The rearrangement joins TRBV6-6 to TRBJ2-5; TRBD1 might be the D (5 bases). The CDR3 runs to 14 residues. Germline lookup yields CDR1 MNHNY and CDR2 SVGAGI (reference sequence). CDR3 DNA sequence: TGTACCAGCAAAAAAGGGGCGGTTCGAGAGACCCAGTACTTC. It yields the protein CTSKKGAVRETQYF.

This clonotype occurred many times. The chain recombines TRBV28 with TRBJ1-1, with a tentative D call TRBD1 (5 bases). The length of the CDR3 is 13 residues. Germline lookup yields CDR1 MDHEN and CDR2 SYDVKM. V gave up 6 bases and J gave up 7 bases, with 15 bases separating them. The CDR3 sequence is CASRSGTWGEAFF. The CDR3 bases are TGTGCCAGCAGGTCAGGGACGTGGGGTGAAGCTTTCTTT.

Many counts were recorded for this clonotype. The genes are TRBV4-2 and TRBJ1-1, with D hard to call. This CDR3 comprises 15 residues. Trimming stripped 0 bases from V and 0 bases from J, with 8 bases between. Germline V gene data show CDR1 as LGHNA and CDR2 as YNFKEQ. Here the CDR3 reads CASSQDYNLNTEAFF. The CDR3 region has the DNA TGTGCCAGCAGCCAAGATTACAACTTGAACACTGAAGCTTTCTTT.

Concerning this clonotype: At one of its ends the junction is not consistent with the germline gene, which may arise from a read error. The CDR3 loop is CASSLGTYSNRPQHF. CDR3 bases: TGCGCCAGCAGCTTAGGGACGTATAGCAATCGGCCCCAGCATTTT. This sequence joins TRBV5-1 and TRBJ1-5; TRBD1 is a possible D gene (5 bases). The germline V gene has CDR1 SGHRS and CDR2 YFSETQ. The CDR3 totals 15 residues.

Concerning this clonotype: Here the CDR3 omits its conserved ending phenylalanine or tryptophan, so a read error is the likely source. CDR3 residues: CASSFGDSYEQYL. The CDR3 nucleotides are TGTGCTAGCAGCTTCGGGGACAGCTATGAGCAGTACTTA. The chain carries TRBV11-1 and TRBJ2-7; 7 bases fit TRBD1. The CDR3 runs 13 residues. Per germline, CDR1 SGHAT and CDR2 FQDESV (reference sequence).

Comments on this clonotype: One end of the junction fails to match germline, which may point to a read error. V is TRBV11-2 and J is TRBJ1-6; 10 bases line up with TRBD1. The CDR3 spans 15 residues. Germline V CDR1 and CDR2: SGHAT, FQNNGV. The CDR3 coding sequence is TGTGCCAGCACCTTGAGACAGGGGGCTTTTTCATCCCTCCACTTT. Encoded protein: CASTLRQGAFSSLHF.

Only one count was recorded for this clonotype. Here the CDR3 reads CVSSQEMVKGAYSGYTF. In DNA, the CDR3 is TGCGTTAGCAGCCAAGAAATGGTGAAGGGGGCTTATAGTGGCTACACCTTC. The chain uses TRBV4-1 and TRBJ1-2; 7 bases fit TRBD1. The CDR3 consists of 17 residues. Germline values: CDR1 MGHRA, CDR2 YSYEKL.

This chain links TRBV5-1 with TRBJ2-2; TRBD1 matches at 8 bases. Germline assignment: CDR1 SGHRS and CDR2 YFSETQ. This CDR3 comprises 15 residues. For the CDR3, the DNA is TGCCAGCAGCTGGAGTCCAGGGGGCAACACCGGGAGCTGTTTTTT. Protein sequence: CQQLESRGQHRELFF.

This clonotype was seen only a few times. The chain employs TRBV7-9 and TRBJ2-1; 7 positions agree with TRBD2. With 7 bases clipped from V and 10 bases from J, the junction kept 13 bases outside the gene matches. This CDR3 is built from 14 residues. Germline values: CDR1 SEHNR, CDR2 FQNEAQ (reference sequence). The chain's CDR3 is CASTYTQSGAEQFF. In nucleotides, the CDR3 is TGTGCCAGCACCTATACCCAGAGCGGGGCCGAGCAGTTCTTC. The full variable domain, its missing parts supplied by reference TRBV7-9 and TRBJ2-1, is DTGVSQNPRHKITKRGQNVTFRCDPISEHNRLYWYRQTLGQGPEFLTYFQNEAQLEKSRLLSDRFSAERPKGSFSTLEIQRTEQGDSAMYLCASTYTQSGAEQFFGPGTRLTVL.

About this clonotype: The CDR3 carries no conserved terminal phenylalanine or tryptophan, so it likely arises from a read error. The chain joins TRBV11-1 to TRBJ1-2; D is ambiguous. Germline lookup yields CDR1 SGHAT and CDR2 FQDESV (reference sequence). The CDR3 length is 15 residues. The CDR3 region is CTSRRAPDTNYGYTI. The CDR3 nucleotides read TGTACCAGCAGAAGAGCCCCAGATACTAACTATGGCTACACCATC.

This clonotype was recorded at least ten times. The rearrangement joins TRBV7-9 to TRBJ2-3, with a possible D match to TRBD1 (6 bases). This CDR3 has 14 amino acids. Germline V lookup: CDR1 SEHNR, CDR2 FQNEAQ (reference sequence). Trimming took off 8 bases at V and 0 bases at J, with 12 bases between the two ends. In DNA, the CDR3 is TGTGCCAGCGTCCGGGACAAAAGCACAGATACGCAGTATTTT. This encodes CASVRDKSTDTQYF.

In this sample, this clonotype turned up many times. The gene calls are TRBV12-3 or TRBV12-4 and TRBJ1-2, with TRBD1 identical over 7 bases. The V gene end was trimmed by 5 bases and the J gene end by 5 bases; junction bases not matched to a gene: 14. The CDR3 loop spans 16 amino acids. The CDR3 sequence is CASSPGTAAPGYGYTF. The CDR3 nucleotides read TGTGCCAGCAGTCCCGGGACAGCGGCCCCGGGGTATGGCTACACCTTC.

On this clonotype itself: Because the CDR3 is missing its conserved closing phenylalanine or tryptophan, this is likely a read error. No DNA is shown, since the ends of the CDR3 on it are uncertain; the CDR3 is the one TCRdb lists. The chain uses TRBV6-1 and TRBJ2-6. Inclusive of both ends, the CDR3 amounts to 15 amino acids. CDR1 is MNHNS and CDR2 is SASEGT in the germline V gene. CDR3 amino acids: CASSEGGSGANVRTL.

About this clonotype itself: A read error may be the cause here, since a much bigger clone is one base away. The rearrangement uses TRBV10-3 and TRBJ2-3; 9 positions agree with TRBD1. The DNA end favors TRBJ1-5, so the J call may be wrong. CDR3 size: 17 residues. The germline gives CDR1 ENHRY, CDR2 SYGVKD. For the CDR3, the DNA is TGTGCCATCAGTGAGCAACGACAGGGGGGCCTCTCAGATACGCAGCATTTT. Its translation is CAISEQRQGGLSDTQHF.

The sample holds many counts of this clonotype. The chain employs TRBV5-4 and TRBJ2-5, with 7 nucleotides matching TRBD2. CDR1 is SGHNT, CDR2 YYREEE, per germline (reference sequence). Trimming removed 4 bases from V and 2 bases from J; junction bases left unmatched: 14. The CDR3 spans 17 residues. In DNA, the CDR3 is TGTGCCAGCAGCCCGCGGTCAGGCCCAGCGGGACAAGAGACCCAGTACTTC. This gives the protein CASSPRSGPAGQETQYF.

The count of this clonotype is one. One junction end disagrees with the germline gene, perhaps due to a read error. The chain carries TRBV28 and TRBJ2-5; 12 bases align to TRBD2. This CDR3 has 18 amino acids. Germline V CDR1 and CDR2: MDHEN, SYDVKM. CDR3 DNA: TGTGCCTGCAGTTTATATCTAGCGGGAGGGGAGAGGGAAGAGACCCAGTACTTC. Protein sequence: CACSLYLAGGEREETQYF.

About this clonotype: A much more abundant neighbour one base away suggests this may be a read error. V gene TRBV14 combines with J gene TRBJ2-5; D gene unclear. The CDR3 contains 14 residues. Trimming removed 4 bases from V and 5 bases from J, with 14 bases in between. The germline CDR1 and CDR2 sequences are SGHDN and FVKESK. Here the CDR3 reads CASSLQAQRETQYF. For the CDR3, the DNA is TGTGCCAGCAGCCTCCAGGCCCAGAGGGAGACCCAGTACTTC. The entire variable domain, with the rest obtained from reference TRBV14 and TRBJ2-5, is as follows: EAGVTQFPSHSVIEKGQTVTLRCDPISGHDNLYWYRRVMGKEIKFLLHFVKESKQDESGMPNNRFLAERTGGTYSTLKVQPAELEDSGVYFCASSLQAQRETQYFGPGTRLLVL.

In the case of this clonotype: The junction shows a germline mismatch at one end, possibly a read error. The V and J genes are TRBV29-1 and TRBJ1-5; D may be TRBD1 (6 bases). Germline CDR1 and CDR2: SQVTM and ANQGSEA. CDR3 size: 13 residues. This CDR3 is CSVGGRPGAAPAF. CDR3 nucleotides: TGCAGCGTGGGGGGGAGGCCAGGGGCAGCCCCAGCATTT.

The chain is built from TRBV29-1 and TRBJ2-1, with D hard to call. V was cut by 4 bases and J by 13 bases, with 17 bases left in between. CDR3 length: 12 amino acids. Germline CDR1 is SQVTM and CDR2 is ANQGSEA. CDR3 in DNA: TGCAGCGTTGGTGTGGCAGTAGGTGAACAGTTCTTC. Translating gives CSVGVAVGEQFF.

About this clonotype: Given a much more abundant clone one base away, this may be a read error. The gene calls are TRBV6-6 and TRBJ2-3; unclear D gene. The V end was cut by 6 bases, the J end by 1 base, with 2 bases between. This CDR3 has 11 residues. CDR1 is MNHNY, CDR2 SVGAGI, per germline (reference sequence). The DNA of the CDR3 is TGTGCCAGCAGGGGCACAGATACGCAGTATTTT. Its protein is CASRGTDTQYF.

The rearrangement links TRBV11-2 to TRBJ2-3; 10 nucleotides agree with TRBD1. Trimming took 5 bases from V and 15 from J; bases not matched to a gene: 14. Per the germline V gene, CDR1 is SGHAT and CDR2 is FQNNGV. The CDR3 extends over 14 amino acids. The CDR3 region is CASSLRQGANKQYF. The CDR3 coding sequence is TGTGCCAGCAGCCTACGACAGGGGGCGAATAAGCAATATTTT.

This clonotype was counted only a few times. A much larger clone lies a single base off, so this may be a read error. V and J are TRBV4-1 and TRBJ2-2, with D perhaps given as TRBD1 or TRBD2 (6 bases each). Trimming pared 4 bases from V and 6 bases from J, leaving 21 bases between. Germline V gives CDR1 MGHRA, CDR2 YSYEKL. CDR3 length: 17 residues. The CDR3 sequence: CASSLLGLVRGAGELFF. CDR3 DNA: TGCGCCAGCAGCCTATTGGGCCTTGTAAGGGGGGCCGGGGAGCTGTTTTTT.

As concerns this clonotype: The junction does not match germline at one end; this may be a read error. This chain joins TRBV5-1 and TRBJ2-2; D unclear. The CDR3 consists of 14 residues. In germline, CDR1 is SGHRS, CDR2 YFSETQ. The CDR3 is CASKHEANTRELFF. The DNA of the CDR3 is TGCGCCAGCAAACACGAGGCGAACACCAGGGAGCTGTTTTTT.

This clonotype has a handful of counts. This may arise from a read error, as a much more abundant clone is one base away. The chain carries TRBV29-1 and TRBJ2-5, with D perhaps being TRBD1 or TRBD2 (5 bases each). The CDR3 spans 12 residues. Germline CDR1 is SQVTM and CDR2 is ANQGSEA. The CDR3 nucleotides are TGCAGCATTGACCAGGGAGAAGAGACCCAGTACTTC. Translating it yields CSIDQGEETQYF.